The next 7 T cell receptor beta chains were all read from a single sample in a study of brain metastases from non-small cell lung cancer. TCRdb's copy holds only in-frame clones and misses some; the assay was immunoSEQ multiplex PCR. The sample lists over 2,000 clones, approximately 80% occurring once. The sequencing sample was made of primary lung tumor tissue. Source of these receptors: a donor aged 40 or over with non-small cell lung cancer.

The chain combines TRBV15 with TRBJ2-1; a possible D gene is TRBD2 (5 bases). CDR1 is LNHNV and CDR2 is YYDKDF in the germline V gene (reference sequence). Trimming pared 2 bases from V and 7 bases from J, leaving 12 bases between. The CDR3 has 14 residues. The CDR3 DNA follows: TGTGCCACCAGCAGACTATCGGGGTTTAATGAGCAGTTCTTC. Its translation: CATSRLSGFNEQFF.

The chain employs TRBV15 and TRBJ2-5; 7 nucleotides line up with TRBD2. The CDR3 consists of 16 residues. From germline, CDR1 is LNHNV and CDR2 YYDKDF (reference sequence). The J segment lost 4 bases and the V segment lost 2 bases, leaving 10 bases of the junction unmatched. CDR3 bases: TGTGCCACCAGCAGAATGGGAGGGGTGTTGGGAGAGACCCAGTACTTC. Translating it yields CATSRMGGVLGETQYF.

Of note for this clone: The junction departs from germline at one end; a sequencing error may be responsible. Other DNA sequences in this specimen translate into the identical CDR3. The V call is TRBV19, the J call TRBJ2-1; D not certain. Germline V gene data show CDR1 as LNHDA and CDR2 as SQIVND (reference sequence). This CDR3 is 13 amino acids long. The CDR3 DNA sequence: TGTGCCAGTAGAATAGTGGGGTCGGGTGAGCAGTTCTTC. Protein: CASRIVGSGEQFF.

This chain uses TRBV18 with TRBJ2-2; 8 bases fit TRBD2. The germline gives CDR1 KGHSH, CDR2 LQKENI. Trimming cost V 5 bases and J 3 bases; bases outside gene matches: 2. The CDR3 consists of 14 residues. DNA of the CDR3: TGTGCCAGCTCAGGACTAGCCGACACCGGGGAGCTGTTTTTT. The encoded protein is CASSGLADTGELFF.

The chain carries TRBV11-1 and TRBJ1-1, with D possibly TRBD1 on 6 matching bases. Germline V lookup: CDR1 SGHAT, CDR2 FQDESV (reference sequence). The CDR3 consists of 14 residues. Between the trimmed V and J ends, which lost 4 bases and 4 bases, there was a span of 13 bases. Written as DNA, the CDR3 is TGTGCCAGCAGCTACGGGGGGGCTCGCACTGAAGCTTTCTTT. Protein: CASSYGGARTEAFF.

The chain couples TRBV7-8 to TRBJ2-2; no clear D gene. The CDR3 has 14 amino acids. Trimming pared 1 base from V and 2 bases from J, leaving 5 bases between. Germline V gene sequence: CDR1 SGHVS, CDR2 FQNEAQ. The CDR3 DNA is TGTGCCAGCAGCTTAGGGGGAAACACCGGGGAGCTGTTTTTT. Its protein product is CASSLGGNTGELFF. Complete variable domain (other parts from reference TRBV7-8 and TRBJ2-2): GAGVSQSPRYKVAKRGQDVALRCDPISGHVSLFWYQQALGQGPEFLTYFQNEAQLDKSGLPSDRFFAERPEGSVSTLKIQRTQQEDSAVYLCASSLGGNTGELFFGEGSRLTVL.

In the case of this clone: In the same sample, other DNA sequences code for this CDR3. The rearrangement uses TRBV4-3 and TRBJ1-1; TRBD1 aligns across 7 bases. In germline, CDR1 is LGHNA, CDR2 YSLEER. V trimming: 0 bases; J trimming: 9 bases; junction bases outside the gene matches: 13. The CDR3 totals 16 residues. CDR3 sequence reads: CASSQDPRGYREKAFF. DNA of the CDR3: TGCGCCAGCAGCCAAGACCCCAGGGGGTACAGGGAAAAAGCTTTCTTT.